This TCR beta chain is drawn from a study of cytomegalovirus exposure and HLA in healthy donors. Study information: Most donors, about 77% of 398 genotyped, fell in the Caucasian-associated ancestry cluster.

Primers: 60 Vbeta forward and 13 Jbeta reverse. Using immunoSEQ multiplex PCR, the repertoire was profiled, and TCRdb retains in-frame clones only, with some absent. The sample records some 170,000 clones, 75% to 85% being singletons. This clone was seen only a few times. These donors counted as nominally healthy when sampled, but unrecorded immune exposures were likely. In germline, CDR1 is LNHDA, CDR2 SQIVND (reference sequence). The CDR3 sequence is 16 residues long. The ends lost 10 bases at V and 7 bases at J; junction bases unmatched: 14. The chain combines TRBV19 with TRBJ2-2; TRBD1 aligns across 11 bases. Sequencing used PBMCs. The TCR was taken from a woman aged 55-69 years in good health and CMV-seropositive. The CDR3 loop reads CATSFLGQGAFGELFF. CDR3 in DNA: TGTGCCACTAGCTTTCTAGGACAGGGGGCTTTCGGGGAGCTGTTTTTT.